Below are 9 T cell receptor beta chains sequenced from a single sample in a study of blood T cell repertoires in COVID-19. The protocol was immunoSEQ multiplex PCR, while the TCRdb copy is restricted to in-frame clones and leaves out a portion. The repertoire holds about 260,000 clones, approximately 87% seen once, with approximately 1.4% in the top ten. What was sequenced was peripheral blood. The receptors were gathered from a woman between 40 and 50 years old who had recovered from COVID-19.

The chain has TRBV3-1 (or the pseudogene TRBV3-2) and TRBJ2-7; D call uncertain. Germline lookup yields CDR1 LGHDT and CDR2 YNNKEL (reference sequence). This CDR3 contains 12 residues. Trimming took off 3 bases at V and 2 bases at J, with 5 bases between the two ends. CDR3 sequence (DNA): TGTGCCAGCAGCCATTTCACCTACGAGCAGTACTTC. Protein sequence: CASSHFTYEQYF.

The V and J genes are TRBV11-3 and TRBJ2-7; 7 bases are shared with TRBD1. Germline V gene data show CDR1 as SGHNT and CDR2 as YENEEA. V lost 0 bases and J lost 3; bases outside the gene matches: 11. The CDR3 loop spans 17 amino acids. The CDR3 DNA is TGTGCCAGCAGCTTAGATACGCGACAGGGAAGGATCTACGAGCAGTACTTC. Translating it yields CASSLDTRQGRIYEQYF.

This chain connects TRBV12-1 to TRBJ2-3; no DNA check was done on the table's D call, TRBD1. TRBV12-1 is termed a pseudogene. This CDR3 has 22 residues. The CDR3, as DNA: TGTGCCAGCAGGCAAACTCTTGGACAGGGGGCTTGGGTATGGTTAGTCACAGATACGCAGTATTTT. It is translated as CASRQTLGQGAWVWLVTDTQYF.

The chain employs TRBV20-1 and TRBJ2-5; maybe TRBD2 (5 bases). Germline lookup yields CDR1 DFQATT and CDR2 SNEGSKA (reference sequence). Trimming left V 3 bases short and J 1 base short, with 9 bases between. There are 13 residues in the CDR3. CDR3 sequence reads: CSASLLAQETQYF. The CDR3 DNA follows: TGCAGTGCTAGTCTGCTAGCCCAAGAGACCCAGTACTTC.

This chain joins TRBV5-6 and TRBJ2-2; D gene unclear. CDR1 and CDR2 (germline): SGHDT, YYEEEE. The CDR3 length is 13 residues. Between the trimmed V and J ends, which lost 2 bases and 5 bases, there was a span of 7 bases. The CDR3 nucleotides are TGTGCCAGCAGCTTACATGGTACCGGGGAGCTGTTTTTT. Translated, it gives CASSLHGTGELFF.

The chain links TRBV7-2 to TRBJ2-2; 8 nucleotides align to TRBD2. The CDR3 is 16 amino acids. The V segment lost 0 bases and the J segment 1 base; nucleotides outside the gene matches: 1. Germline V gene data show CDR1 as SGHTA and CDR2 as FQGNSA. The CDR3 DNA reads as TGTGCCAGCAGCTTAGCCCTAGCGGGGAACACCGGGGAGCTGTTTTTT. Translating it yields CASSLALAGNTGELFF.

The rearrangement joins TRBV4-1 to TRBJ1-1; 10 bases are a match to TRBD1. Trimming removed 4 bases from V and 6 bases from J; junction bases left unmatched: 11. The CDR3 loop spans 16 amino acids. The germline V gene encodes CDR1 MGHRA and CDR2 YSYEKL. Here the CDR3 reads CASSRDRGGLGAEAFF. CDR3 nucleotide sequence: TGCGCCAGCAGCCGGGACAGGGGAGGGCTGGGGGCTGAAGCTTTCTTT.

The V gene is TRBV5-1, the J gene TRBJ1-1; D possibly corresponds to TRBD1 (5 bases). The germline V and J ends were trimmed by 4 bases and 1 base, with 8 bases remaining between them. The CDR3 sequence is 13 residues long. The germline V gene has CDR1 SGHRS and CDR2 YFSETQ. CDR3 in DNA: TGCGCCAGCAGCCCAGGGCCGAACACTGAAGCTTTCTTT. The encoded protein is CASSPGPNTEAFF.

The rearrangement uses TRBV19 and TRBJ2-5; no clear D gene. This CDR3 comprises 13 residues. V dropped 3 bases and J dropped 5 bases, with 10 bases sitting between them. CDR1 is LNHDA and CDR2 is SQIVND in the germline V gene (reference sequence). The CDR3 nucleotides are TGTGCCAGTAGTATGCGGCCGCTGGAGACCCAGTACTTC. Translation gives CASSMRPLETQYF.